This TCR beta chain was captured in a study of blood T cell repertoires in COVID-19. The wider study: The United States, Italy and Spain provided the acute and convalescent COVID-19 samples.

The CDR3 runs to 15 residues. Germline assignment: CDR1 MGHRA and CDR2 YSYEKL. V was clipped by 1 base and J by 0 bases, with 10 bases between them. The repertoire was sequenced with immunoSEQ multiplex PCR; TCRdb's copy has only in-frame clones and lacks some. The profile shows some 220,000 clones, around 84% of them singletons. The source material was peripheral blood. This TCR was recovered from a human donor in a cohort sampled during active COVID-19. The chain is built from TRBV4-1 and TRBJ2-7; no clear D. CDR3 sequence (DNA): TGCGCCAGCAGCCAAGCCATAGCCAGCTCCTACGAGCAGTACTTC. Translated: CASSQAIASSYEQYF.